What follows are 5 T cell receptor beta chains derived from one specimen sequenced in a study of shared clonotypes between healthy human individuals. Only in-frame clones appear in the TCRdb table, and some are missing; sequencing was by immunoSEQ multiplex PCR. The sample records around 450,000 clones, 70% to 80% being singletons. What was sequenced was PBMCs. These receptor sequences come from a woman aged 40-49 years in good health. Some clones in this sample may be carry-over from other donors' samples.

The rearrangement uses TRBV11-3 and TRBJ2-3; no reliable D call. The CDR3 is 15 amino acids. Germline CDR1 is SGHNT and CDR2 is YENEEA. V shed 0 bases and J shed 0 bases, with 7 bases lying between them. This CDR3 is CASSLEGGSTDTQYF. CDR3 sequence (DNA): TGTGCCAGCAGCTTAGAGGGCGGTAGCACAGATACGCAGTATTTT.

This clone was counted at least ten times. The chain is built from TRBV6-4 and TRBJ2-1, with TRBD2 matching 10 bases. The germline gives CDR1 MRHNA, CDR2 SNTAGT. Trimming at V came to 6 bases and at J to 6 bases, leaving 8 bases not matched to a gene. CDR3 length equals 15 residues. The CDR3 region is CASSETSGATNEQFF. In nucleotides, the CDR3 is TGTGCCAGCAGCGAAACTAGCGGGGCCACCAATGAGCAGTTCTTC.

This clone was seen more than once but under ten times. V is TRBV6-4 and J is TRBJ1-1; D is undetermined. V was pared by 3 bases and J by 0 bases, with 5 bases between. The CDR3 loop spans 13 amino acids. Germline V lookup: CDR1 MRHNA, CDR2 SNTAGT. The CDR3 nucleotides are TGTGCCAGCAGTGAGGGAGTGAACACTGAAGCTTTCTTT. This encodes CASSEGVNTEAFF.

The chain employs TRBV29-1 and TRBJ2-1; D unresolved. CDR1 SQVTM and CDR2 ANQGSEA come from the germline V gene. The CDR3 has 13 amino acids. V was pared by 3 bases and J by 4 bases, with 10 bases between. CDR3 protein: CSVDRSRYNEQFF. DNA for the CDR3: TGCAGCGTTGATAGGAGTAGGTACAATGAGCAGTTCTTC.

This sequence joins TRBV6-5 and TRBJ1-5; no clear D. The CDR3 length is 15 residues. Germline CDR1 is MNHEY and CDR2 is SVGAGI. The V and J ends lost 8 bases and 0 bases respectively, with 14 bases between them. The CDR3 loop reads CASRRRINSNQPQHF. The CDR3 bases are TGTGCCAGCCGGAGACGGATCAATAGCAATCAGCCCCAGCATTTT.